The 2 T cell receptor beta chains listed next were all sequenced from one sample in a study of blood T cell repertoires in COVID-19. Data came from immunoSEQ multiplex PCR; TCRdb stores just in-frame clones and leaves some out. The table has 140,000 or so clones, approximately 80% seen once. The sample consisted of PBMCs or T cells enriched from blood (not recorded which). These receptors were collected from a woman between 35 and 50 years old who had recovered from COVID-19.

This clone has a handful of counts. The identical CDR3 is also encoded by other nucleotide sequences in the sample. The chain links TRBV19 to TRBJ1-1; no reliable D call. Germline assignment: CDR1 LNHDA and CDR2 SQIVND (reference sequence). The CDR3 is 13 amino acids. Trimming took off 3 bases at V and 0 bases at J, with 5 bases between the two ends. In DNA form, the CDR3 reads TGTGCCAGTAGTATTTCCGTGAACACTGAAGCTTTCTTT. Encoded protein: CASSISVNTEAFF.

This chain joins TRBV7-8 and TRBJ2-5; D is possibly TRBD2 (6 bases). V lost 5 bases to trimming and J lost 3 bases, with 19 bases between them. This CDR3 contains 16 residues. Germline CDR1 reads SGHVS; CDR2 reads FQNEAQ. In DNA form, the CDR3 reads TGTGCCAGCAGCCGCCCCTCCGGGACTCAGGAAGAGACCCAGTACTTC. Its protein is CASSRPSGTQEETQYF.